Below are 30 T cell receptor beta chains sequenced from a single sample in a study of early T cells in non-severe SARS-CoV-2 infection. TCRdb called the 5' RACE reads again in MiXCR, with one record for every CDR3 protein. The sample holds about 30,000 distinct CDR3 sequences, 5.5% to 6% seen once. Sequencing was performed on whole blood. The receptors originated from an adult who was a healthcare worker with PCR-confirmed SARS-CoV-2 infection or an uninfected control (not recorded which).

This clonotype was seen at least ten times. This chain links TRBV24-1 with TRBJ2-3; D is unresolved. This CDR3 has 14 residues. The V and J ends lost 3 bases and 2 bases respectively, with 8 bases between them. Germline CDR1 reads KGHDR; CDR2 reads SFDVKD. CDR3 amino acids: CATSDTTYTDTQYF. In DNA, the CDR3 is TGTGCCACCAGTGATACGACCTACACAGATACGCAGTATTTT.

This clonotype was seen a handful of times. The gene calls are TRBV20-1 and TRBJ1-5, with D unresolved. The CDR3 runs to 13 residues. The V gene lost 1 base and the J gene lost 3 bases, with 7 bases spanning the gap. The germline V gene has CDR1 DFQATT and CDR2 SNEGSKA (reference sequence). CDR3 DNA: TGCAGTGCTAGAGCCAGAAACAATCAGCCCCAGCATTTT. It is translated as CSARARNNQPQHF.

This clonotype occurred many times. The CDR3 protein is CASSYRGRTDTQYF. CDR3 nucleotides: TGTGCCAGCAGTTACCGCGGGAGGACAGATACGCAGTATTTT. The chain couples TRBV6-6 to TRBJ2-3; 8 bases match TRBD2. The CDR3 runs to 14 residues. The trim removed 2 bases at V and 3 bases at J, leaving 1 base unmatched. Germline loops: CDR1 MNHNY, CDR2 SVGAGI (reference sequence).

This clonotype showed up many times. This sequence joins TRBV3-1 and TRBJ1-3; D unresolved. V was shortened by 4 bases and J by 4 bases, with 5 bases between the two germline ends. CDR3 size: 12 residues. Germline V gene sequence: CDR1 LGHDT, CDR2 YNNKEL (reference sequence). The CDR3 nucleotides are TGTGCCAGCAGCCCCGAGGGAAACACCATATATTTT. It translates to CASSPEGNTIYF.

This clonotype showed up many times. V gene TRBV19 combines with J gene TRBJ2-1, with unresolved D. The CDR3 sequence is 13 residues long. The V end lost 0 bases, the J end lost 5 bases, and 5 bases lay between the germline ends. Germline V lookup: CDR1 LNHDA, CDR2 SQIVND (reference sequence). CDR3 amino acids: CASSIDHNNEQFF. The CDR3 nucleotides read TGTGCCAGTAGTATAGATCATAACAATGAGCAGTTCTTC. Complete variable domain (other parts from reference TRBV19 and TRBJ2-1): DGGITQSPKYLFRKEGQNVTLSCEQNLNHDAMYWYRQDPGQGLRLIYYSQIVNDFQKGDIAEGYSVSREKKESFPLTVTSAQKNPTAFYLCASSIDHNNEQFFGPGTRLTVL.

This clonotype was detected many times. CDR3 loop: CASSLAPGRTEAFF. The CDR3 DNA is TGTGCCAGCAGCTTAGCACCGGGGAGGACTGAAGCTTTCTTT. V is TRBV11-1 and J is TRBJ1-1; no clear D. The CDR3 is 14 residues long. Trimming cost V 0 bases and J 5 bases, with 10 bases left between them. Germline CDR1 reads SGHAT; CDR2 reads FQDESV (reference sequence).

This clonotype was seen at least ten times. Here the CDR3 DNA reads TGTGCCAGCAGCCAAGAGGAGGGGGGCTATGGCTACACCTTC. Translation: CASSQEEGGYGYTF. The rearrangement uses TRBV3-1 and TRBJ1-2; perhaps TRBD1 as D (6 bases). Germline V gene data show CDR1 as LGHDT and CDR2 as YNNKEL (reference sequence). V was shortened by 0 bases and J by 4 bases, with 9 bases between the two germline ends. The CDR3 covers 14 residues.

This clonotype was counted at least ten times. The J gene is TRBJ2-7, the V gene TRBV7-9, with D possibly being TRBD1 (6 bases). Germline CDR1 SEHNR, CDR2 FQNEAQ (reference sequence). This CDR3 comprises 12 residues. V lost 5 bases, J lost 3 bases, and 8 bases lay in between. The CDR3 DNA reads as TGTGCCAGCAGCCGGACAGACTACGAGCAGTACTTC. Residues: CASSRTDYEQYF.

This clonotype was recorded only once. The V and J genes are TRBV12-5 and TRBJ1-1, with unresolved D. The germline V and J ends were trimmed by 6 bases and 8 bases, with 13 bases remaining between them. In germline, CDR1 is LGHNT, CDR2 FRNRAP. The length of the CDR3 is 12 residues. CDR3 loop: CASGLAAREAFF. In nucleotides, the CDR3 is TGTGCTAGTGGCCTGGCCGCGCGGGAAGCTTTCTTT. The full variable domain, in which reference TRBV12-5 and TRBJ1-1 provide the parts outside the CDR3, is DARVTQTPRHKVTEMGQEVTMRCQPILGHNTVFWYRQTMMQGLELLAYFRNRAPLDDSGMPKDRFSAEMPDATLATLKIQPSEPRDSAVYFCASGLAAREAFFGQGTRLTVV.

This clonotype was recorded at least ten times. This sequence joins TRBV7-9 and TRBJ2-7, with D hard to call. CDR1 and CDR2 (germline): SEHNR, FQNEAQ (reference sequence). CDR3 size: 14 residues. V lost 4 bases, J lost 4 bases, and 14 bases lay in between. CDR3 nucleotides: TGTGCCAGCAGCTCCTTCCAAGGGATTTACGAGCAGTACTTC. As protein: CASSSFQGIYEQYF.

The CDR3 is CSARAPDQPQHF. As DNA, the CDR3 is TGCAGTGCTAGAGCCCCCGATCAGCCCCAGCATTTT. The gene calls are TRBV20-1 and TRBJ1-5, with D unclear. Germline lookup yields CDR1 DFQATT and CDR2 SNEGSKA (reference sequence). Trimming left V 1 base short and J 5 bases short, with 6 bases between. CDR3 size: 12 residues.

This chain joins TRBV6-2 or TRBV6-3 and TRBJ2-3, with TRBD2 matching 8 bases. Germline assignment: CDR1 MNHEY and CDR2 SVGEGT. V lost 6 bases to trimming and J lost 8 bases; unmatched junction nucleotides: 10. There are 14 residues in the CDR3. The CDR3 spells CASRPGLDVATQYF. In DNA form, the CDR3 reads TGTGCCAGCAGACCGGGACTAGACGTGGCTACGCAGTATTTT.

The chain links TRBV24-1 to TRBJ2-1; perhaps TRBD2 as D (5 bases). The CDR3 is made up of 14 amino acids. V lost 2 bases to trimming and J lost 10 bases, with 14 bases between them. In germline, CDR1 is KGHDR, CDR2 SFDVKD. The CDR3 is CATSDYTRGYEQFF. The CDR3, as DNA: TGTGCCACCAGTGATTATACCCGGGGTTACGAGCAGTTCTTC.

In this sample, this clonotype turned up many times. The chain uses TRBV13 and TRBJ1-1; D is perhaps TRBD1 (5 bases). The germline V gene has CDR1 PRHDT and CDR2 FYEKMQ (reference sequence). This CDR3 spans 14 amino acids. V lost 9 bases and J 6 bases, leaving 20 bases between the germline ends. The CDR3 bases are TGTGCCAGTCTCCTTTCCCCAGGGTCGGCTGAAGCTTTCTTT. Its protein is CASLLSPGSAEAFF. The entire variable domain, with the rest obtained from reference TRBV13 and TRBJ1-1, is as follows: AAGVIQSPRHLIKEKRETATLKCYPIPRHDTVYWYQQGPGQDPQFLISFYEKMQSDKGSIPDRFSAQQFSDYHSELNMSSLELGDSALYFCASLLSPGSAEAFFGQGTRLTVV.

The table lists this clonotype with many counts. The chain uses TRBV6-5 and TRBJ2-3; 8 nucleotides agree with TRBD1. The ends lost 7 bases at V and 2 bases at J; junction bases unmatched: 8. The CDR3 has 15 residues. Germline loops: CDR1 MNHEY, CDR2 SVGAGI. The CDR3 is CASKNRGSHTDTQYF. The DNA of the CDR3 is TGTGCCAGCAAGAACAGGGGGTCCCACACAGATACGCAGTATTTT.

At least ten counts were recorded for this clonotype. The genes are TRBV12-3 or TRBV12-4 and TRBJ2-6; D gene uncertain. This CDR3 is 17 amino acids long. The V gene lost 6 bases and the J gene lost 4 bases, with 19 bases spanning the gap. The DNA of the CDR3 is TGTGCCAGCAGACTACAGCCTCCCGTGAGGGGGGCCAACGTCCTGACTTTC. It encodes CASRLQPPVRGANVLTF.

Ten or more counts support this clonotype. The chain uses TRBV7-9 and TRBJ1-2; D call uncertain. This CDR3 contains 17 residues. Germline-derived CDR1 and CDR2 are SEHNR and FQNEAQ (reference sequence). Trimming stripped 5 bases from V and 4 bases from J, with 23 bases between. The CDR3 DNA reads TGTGCCAGCAGCCCTCAATACGCCACGACGGGCTCCTATGGCTACACCTTC. As protein: CASSPQYATTGSYGYTF.

The sample holds many counts of this clonotype. The chain links TRBV12-3 or TRBV12-4 to TRBJ1-2; no reliable D call. V gave up 5 bases and J gave up 5 bases, with 6 bases separating them. The CDR3 extends over 11 amino acids. The CDR3 reads CASSGAYGYTF. In nucleotides, the CDR3 is TGTGCCAGCAGTGGCGCATATGGCTACACCTTC.

This clonotype was counted many times. The chain carries TRBV15 and TRBJ2-2, with 9 bases fitting TRBD2. CDR3 size: 17 residues. V was pared by 5 bases and J by 5 bases, with 12 bases of the junction left unmatched. In germline, CDR1 is LNHNV, CDR2 YYDKDF (reference sequence). The CDR3 region has the DNA TGTGCCACCAGCCGGAGAGGCGGGAGGGCTCAGACCGGGGAGCTGTTTTTT. Translated, it gives CATSRRGGRAQTGELFF.

For this clonotype: At one of its ends the junction is not consistent with the germline gene, which may arise from a read error. The J gene is TRBJ2-2, the V gene TRBV12-3 or TRBV12-4; 7 positions agree with TRBD1. The CDR3 sequence is 15 residues long. The CDR3 DNA follows: TGTGCCAGCAGATCCGAGACAGGGAACATCGGGGAGCTGTTTTTT. This encodes CASRSETGNIGELFF.

This clonotype has a count of ten or more. The V gene is TRBV9, the J gene TRBJ2-1, with D perhaps matching TRBD2 (5 bases). Per the germline V gene, CDR1 is SGDLS and CDR2 is YYNGEE. V dropped 3 bases and J dropped 10 bases, with 17 bases sitting between them. The length of the CDR3 is 14 residues. CDR3 bases: TGTGCCAGCAGCGGCCCGCTAGCACGGACGGAGCAGTTCTTC. Amino acid sequence: CASSGPLARTEQFF.

The rearrangement links TRBV5-5 to TRBJ2-5; D unclear. V was pared by 3 bases and J by 1 base, with 7 bases between. There are 13 residues in the CDR3. Germline CDR1 reads SGHKS; CDR2 reads YYEKEE (reference sequence). The CDR3 loop reads CASSWALQETQYF. The DNA for the CDR3 is TGTGCCAGCAGCTGGGCACTCCAAGAGACCCAGTACTTC.

The chain is built from TRBV6-5 and TRBJ2-1; D gene uncertain. Trimming stripped 2 bases from V and 4 bases from J, with 6 bases between. There are 13 residues in the CDR3. Looked up from germline, CDR1 is MNHEY and CDR2 is SVGAGI. This CDR3 reads CASSYPGYNEQFF. The CDR3 DNA sequence: TGTGCCAGCAGTTACCCTGGGTACAATGAGCAGTTCTTC.

This clonotype was detected ten times or more. The genes are TRBV5-6 and TRBJ2-7; 11 bases fit TRBD2. Germline values: CDR1 SGHDT, CDR2 YYEEEE. The length of the CDR3 is 12 residues. J was trimmed by 13 bases and V by 4 bases; bases with no gene match: 7. CDR3 nucleotides: TGTGCCAGCAGCGTCCTAGCGGGGGGTCTCTACTTC. Protein sequence: CASSVLAGGLYF. Full variable domain (missing parts from reference TRBV5-6 and TRBJ2-7): DAGVTQSPTHLIKTRGQQVTLRCSPKSGHDTVSWYQQALGQGPQFIFQYYEEEERQRGNFPDRFSGHQFPNYSSELNVNALLLGDSALYLCASSVLAGGLYFGPGTRLTVT.

This clonotype was recorded at least ten times. The chain links TRBV24-1 to TRBJ2-5; a possible D gene is TRBD2 (6 bases). This CDR3 is 15 amino acids long. V dropped 3 bases and J dropped 2 bases, with 12 bases sitting between them. Germline CDR1 and CDR2: KGHDR and SFDVKD. Written as DNA, the CDR3 is TGTGCCACCAGTGATCCCGGGACTCCGCAAGAGACCCAGTACTTC. As protein: CATSDPGTPQETQYF.

This clonotype showed up many times. The gene calls are TRBV7-8 and TRBJ2-7; weak D call: TRBD2 (5 bases). The CDR3 has 15 residues. The V end was cut by 3 bases, the J end by 0 bases, with 12 bases between. Germline CDR1 and CDR2: SGHVS and FQNEAQ. The DNA for the CDR3 is TGTGCCAGCAGCTTCAGCGGAACCGGCTCCTACGAGCAGTACTTC. This translates into CASSFSGTGSYEQYF.

This clonotype was observed many times. The chain employs TRBV6-5 and TRBJ2-6; maybe TRBD2 (5 bases). Germline loops: CDR1 MNHEY, CDR2 SVGAGI. The V gene lost 2 bases and the J gene lost 0 bases, with 5 bases spanning the gap. The CDR3 spans 15 residues. The DNA of the CDR3 is TGTGCCAGCAGTTACGAGGGCTCTGGGGCCAACGTCCTGACTTTC. It codes for CASSYEGSGANVLTF.

This clonotype was detected many times. DNA for the CDR3: TGCAGCGTTCAGGTGACAGACAATCAGCCCCAGCATTTT. Its translation: CSVQVTDNQPQHF. The chain employs TRBV29-1 and TRBJ1-5; D is perhaps TRBD1 (5 bases). CDR3 length: 13 amino acids. Per germline, CDR1 SQVTM and CDR2 ANQGSEA. Trimming cost V 5 bases and J 3 bases, with 11 bases left between them.

This clonotype was counted at least ten times. V gene TRBV3-1 combines with J gene TRBJ2-1, with D hard to call. The CDR3 extends over 14 amino acids. Per germline, CDR1 LGHDT and CDR2 YNNKEL (reference sequence). Trimming left V 2 bases short and J 7 bases short, with 12 bases between. The CDR3 loop is CASSQLSYGNEQFF. CDR3 sequence (DNA): TGTGCCAGCAGCCAATTATCCTATGGTAATGAGCAGTTCTTC.

This clonotype was picked up a small number of times. The chain recombines TRBV29-1 with TRBJ2-1; D remains unclear. This CDR3 comprises 11 residues. The germline V gene encodes CDR1 SQVTM and CDR2 ANQGSEA. Trimming removed 4 bases at V and 9 bases at J, with 10 bases between. The CDR3 here is CSVAEMTEQFF. Here the CDR3 DNA reads TGCAGCGTTGCTGAGATGACTGAGCAGTTCTTC.